This T cell receptor (beta chain) was recovered during a study of technical replicates of blood from several donors. Trimming at V came to 4 bases and at J to 8 bases, leaving 12 bases not matched to a gene. Germline V gives CDR1 SGHNT, CDR2 YENEEA. There are 17 residues in the CDR3. Produced via immunoSEQ multiplex PCR; TCRdb's table is partial and in-frame only. This table has about 97,000 clones, 90% to 97% appearing once. The sequence came from a human donor in good health. V and J are TRBV11-3 and TRBJ2-1, with 12 bases identical to TRBD2. The material sequenced was T cells isolated from PBMCs. The CDR3 region is CASSSTSGSIYVDEQFF. As DNA, the CDR3 is TGTGCCAGCAGCTCGACTAGCGGGAGTATTTATGTCGATGAGCAGTTCTTC.